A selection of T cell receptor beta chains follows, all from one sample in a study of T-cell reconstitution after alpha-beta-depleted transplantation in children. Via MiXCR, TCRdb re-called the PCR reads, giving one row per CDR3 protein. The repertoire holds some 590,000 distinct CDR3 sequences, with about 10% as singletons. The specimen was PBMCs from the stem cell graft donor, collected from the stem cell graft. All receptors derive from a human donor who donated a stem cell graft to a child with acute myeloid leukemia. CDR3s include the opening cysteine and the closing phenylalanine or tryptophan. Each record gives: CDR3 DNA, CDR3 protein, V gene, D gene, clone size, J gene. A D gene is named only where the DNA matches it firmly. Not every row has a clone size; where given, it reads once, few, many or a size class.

TGCGCCAGCAGCGGGCGAACGGGAGGTGGCACTGAAGCTTTCTTT,CASSGRTGGGTEAFF,TRBV5-1,.,.,TRBJ1-1
TGCAGTGCTAGAGAAGGACGGATTAATGAAAAACTGTTTTTT,CSAREGRINEKLFF,TRBV20-1,.,.,TRBJ1-4
TGTGCCAGCAGCTTTAAAGGCGTAGCCCTATTGAATGAGCAGTTCTTC,CASSFKGVALLNEQFF,TRBV7-8,.,few,TRBJ2-1
TGCAGCGTTCGTTCCGGGACGCATCACAATGTGCAGTTCTTC,CSVRSGTHHNVQFF,TRBV29-1,.,.,TRBJ2-1
TGTGCCAGCAGCTTCGGGACAGAACCTTACAATGAGCAGTTCTTC,CASSFGTEPYNEQFF,TRBV11-3,TRBD1,.,TRBJ2-1
TGTGCCAGCAGCTTAGTACTTCTTGGCCCACAGGATGAGCAGTTCTTC,CASSLVLLGPQDEQFF,TRBV11-2,.,.,TRBJ2-1
TGTGCCTGGAGTACAGGGACTAGCGCTGGTGGCTACGAGCAGTACTTC,CAWSTGTSAGGYEQYF,TRBV30,TRBD2,.,TRBJ2-7
TGTGCCAGCAGCTTCGACAGTACTAATTCACCCCTCCACTTT,CASSFDSTNSPLHF,TRBV7-2,.,.,TRBJ1-6
TGTGCCAGCTCTCCTACGACAGGGTACAATGAGCAGTTCTTC,CASSPTTGYNEQFF,TRBV18,TRBD1,many,TRBJ2-1
TGCAGCGTGGCTCGACTAGCGGGAGATACGCAGTATTTT,CSVARLAGDTQYF,TRBV29-1,TRBD2,many,TRBJ2-3
TGTGCCAGCAGTTCACCACCGGGACTAGAGGGGGAGACCCAGTACTTC,CASSSPPGLEGETQYF,TRBV12-3/TRBV12-4,TRBD2,many,TRBJ2-5
TGTGCCAGCAGCCGATCAGGGTTCCCCAACGTCCTGACTTTC,CASSRSGFPNVLTF,TRBV11-1,.,.,TRBJ2-6
TGCAGTGCCTTCGTTAATGAGCAGTTCTTC,CSAFVNEQFF,TRBV20-1,.,.,TRBJ2-1
TGCGCCAGCAGCTTGGATGGGCAGGGGGGGTACGAGCAGTACTTC,CASSLDGQGGYEQYF,TRBV5-1,.,few,TRBJ2-7
TGTGCCAGCAGACGCGGAGTAGCGGGAGAGGATGAGCAGTTCTTC,CASRRGVAGEDEQFF,TRBV6-1,TRBD2,many,TRBJ2-1
TGTGCCAGCAGCCAACCCGGGACTAGCGGGAGGGCCGAAACGAGCTCCTACAATGAGCAGTTCTTC,CASSQPGTSGRAETSSYNEQFF,TRBV4-2,TRBD2,few,TRBJ2-1
TGTGCCATCAGTGAGGGAGTGGGAGCTTCACCCCTCCACTTT,CAISEGVGASPLHF,TRBV10-3,.,few,TRBJ1-6
TGCAGTGCTCGTCGACCGAACCAAGAGACCCAGTACTTC,CSARRPNQETQYF,TRBV20-1,.,.,TRBJ2-5
TGTGCCAGCAGTTTACTAGCGGGAGGGCCCAAAGCCTACGAGCAGTACTTC,CASSLLAGGPKAYEQYF,TRBV6-2/TRBV6-3,TRBD2,few,TRBJ2-7